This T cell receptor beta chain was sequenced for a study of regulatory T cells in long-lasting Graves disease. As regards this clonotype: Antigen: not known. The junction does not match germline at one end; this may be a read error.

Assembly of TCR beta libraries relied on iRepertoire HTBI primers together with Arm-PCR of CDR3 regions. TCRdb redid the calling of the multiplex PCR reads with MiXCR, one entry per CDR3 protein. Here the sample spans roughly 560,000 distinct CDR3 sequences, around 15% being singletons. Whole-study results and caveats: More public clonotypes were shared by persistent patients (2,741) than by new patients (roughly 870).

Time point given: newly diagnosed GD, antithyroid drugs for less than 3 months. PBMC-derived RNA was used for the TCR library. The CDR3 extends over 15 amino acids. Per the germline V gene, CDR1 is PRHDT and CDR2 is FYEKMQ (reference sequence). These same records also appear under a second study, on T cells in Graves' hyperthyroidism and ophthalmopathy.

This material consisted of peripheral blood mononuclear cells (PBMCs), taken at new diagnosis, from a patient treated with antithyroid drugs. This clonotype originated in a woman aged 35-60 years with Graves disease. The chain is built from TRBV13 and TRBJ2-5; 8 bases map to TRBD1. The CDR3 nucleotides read TGTGCCAGCAGCTTACAGGGGGCGAGTCAAGAGACCCTGTACTTC. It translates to CASSLQGASQETLYF.